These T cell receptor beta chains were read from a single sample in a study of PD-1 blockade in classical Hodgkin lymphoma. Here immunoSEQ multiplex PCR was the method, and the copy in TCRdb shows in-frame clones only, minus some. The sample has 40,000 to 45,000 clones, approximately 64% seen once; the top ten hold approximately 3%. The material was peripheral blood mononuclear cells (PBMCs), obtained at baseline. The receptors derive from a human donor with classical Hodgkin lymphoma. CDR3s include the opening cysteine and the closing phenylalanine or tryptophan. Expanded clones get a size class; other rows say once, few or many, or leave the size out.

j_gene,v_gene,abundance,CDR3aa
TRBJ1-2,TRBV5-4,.,CATHWGDTHGYTF
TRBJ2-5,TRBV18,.,CASSPLQETQYF
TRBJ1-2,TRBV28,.,CASSLGYLEGYTF
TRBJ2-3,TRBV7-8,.,CASIQRLTDTQYF
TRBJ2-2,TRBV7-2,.,CASSLARAGELFF
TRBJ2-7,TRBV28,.,CASSFLPTGTTSSYEQYF
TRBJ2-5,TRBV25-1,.,CASRGRGTSGEETQYF
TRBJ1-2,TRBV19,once,CASSMGSNYGYTF
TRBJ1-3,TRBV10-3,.,CAISESEGTGNTIYF
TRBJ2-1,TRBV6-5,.,CASSYRASGSQNEQFF
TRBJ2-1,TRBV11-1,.,CASSLVKGHDEQFF
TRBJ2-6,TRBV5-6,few,CASDPSSGANVLTF
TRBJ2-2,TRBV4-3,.,CASSPSGTGSTEELFF
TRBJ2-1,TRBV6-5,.,CASRMGFSSYNEQFF
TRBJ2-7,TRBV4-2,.,CASSQDIQVLGEQYF
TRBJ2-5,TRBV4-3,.,CASSQDLVGGETQYF
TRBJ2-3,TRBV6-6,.,CASKYWDSITDTQYF
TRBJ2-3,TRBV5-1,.,CASSLRAVDTQYF
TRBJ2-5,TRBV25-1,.,CASSETGLRVETQYF
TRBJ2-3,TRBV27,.,CASVASTDTQYF
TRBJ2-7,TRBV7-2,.,CASSLLRTRGIYEQYF
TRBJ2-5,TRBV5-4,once,CASSRWGLYQETQYF
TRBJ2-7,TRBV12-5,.,CASGLGLTYEQYF
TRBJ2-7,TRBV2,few,CASRHLAYEDYEQYF
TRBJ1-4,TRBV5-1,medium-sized,CASSLGTTGAEEKLFF
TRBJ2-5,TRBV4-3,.,CASSLPGEETQYF
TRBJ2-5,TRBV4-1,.,CASSQDPPSGQETQYF
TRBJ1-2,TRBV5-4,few,CASSRAIANYGYTF
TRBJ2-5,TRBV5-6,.,CASSLISGYIEETQYF
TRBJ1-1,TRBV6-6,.,CASSYSKAQGGTEAFF
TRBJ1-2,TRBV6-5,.,CASSNQGAAYGYTF
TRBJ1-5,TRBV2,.,CASGLIGLNQPQHF
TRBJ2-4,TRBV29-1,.,CSVSTGLGIQYF
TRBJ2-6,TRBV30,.,CAWSVPVDSRGLSSGANVLTF
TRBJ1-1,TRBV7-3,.,CASSDGGGTEAFF
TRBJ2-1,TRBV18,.,CASSPVHWNEQFF
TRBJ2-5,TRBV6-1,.,CASSDEAGGRTKTQYF
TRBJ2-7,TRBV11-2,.,CASSLEGSGSSYEQYF
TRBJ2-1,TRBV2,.,CASVRRNYNEQFF
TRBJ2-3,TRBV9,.,CASSGGSTGGVTDTQYF
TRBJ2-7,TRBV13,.,CASSRVLAGPLREGYEQYF
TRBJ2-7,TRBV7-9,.,CASSPPRDGAYEQYF
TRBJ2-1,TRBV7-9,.,CASSRSLAGNEQFF
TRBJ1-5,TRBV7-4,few,CASSFNQPQHF
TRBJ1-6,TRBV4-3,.,CASSQQGGRDSPLHF
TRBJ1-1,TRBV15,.,CATSRSRTRSPEAFF
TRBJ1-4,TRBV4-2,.,CASRLTINSEKLFF
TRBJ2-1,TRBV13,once,CASSPQGKEQFF
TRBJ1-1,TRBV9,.,CASSGQAVNTEAFF
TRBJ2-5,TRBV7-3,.,CASSYQNVGETQYF
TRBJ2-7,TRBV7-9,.,CASSSRREGQNEQYF
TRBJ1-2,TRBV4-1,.,CASSQGRNGLGGYTF